The 21 T cell receptor beta chains below all came from one sample that was sequenced in a study of blood T cell repertoires in COVID-19. The repertoire was sequenced with immunoSEQ multiplex PCR; TCRdb's copy has only in-frame clones and lacks some. The data contain about 290,000 clones, under 90% of them singletons. The sequenced sample consisted of peripheral blood. Receptors were obtained from a woman aged 30 to 39 with COVID-19, enrolled during active disease.

J is TRBJ2-5 and V is TRBV2; D might be TRBD2 (6 bases). CDR1 and CDR2 from the germline V gene are SNHLY and FYNNEI. V lost 8 bases and J 5 bases, leaving 12 bases between the germline ends. The CDR3 contains 12 residues. The CDR3, as DNA: TGTGCCAGCTCGGGCGGGGAGGAGACCCAGTACTTC. Translation: CASSGGEETQYF.

Written as DNA, the CDR3 is TGTGCCAGCACCAACCCGACAGTTTTTTCCTACGAGCAGTACTTC. Translated: CASTNPTVFSYEQYF. The chain joins TRBV28 to TRBJ2-7; tentative D call: TRBD1 (5 bases). V was trimmed by 7 bases and J by 1 base, leaving 17 bases between them. The CDR3 has 15 amino acids. In germline, CDR1 is MDHEN, CDR2 SYDVKM.

This chain connects TRBV24-1 to TRBJ2-3, with 11 bases lining up with TRBD1. V trimming: 7 bases; J trimming: 4 bases; junction bases outside the gene matches: 3. Germline CDR1 reads KGHDR; CDR2 reads SFDVKD. CDR3 length: 14 amino acids. As DNA, the CDR3 is TGTGCCACCAGGGGACAGGGGGACTCAGATACGCAGTATTTT. Protein product: CATRGQGDSDTQYF.

The chain uses TRBV5-5 and TRBJ1-1; D is possibly TRBD1 (6 bases). The CDR3 totals 14 residues. Trimming stripped 0 bases from V and 7 bases from J, with 13 bases between. Germline CDR1 is SGHKS and CDR2 is YYEKEE (reference sequence). This CDR3 reads CASSLGTGSYEAFF. The CDR3 DNA reads TGTGCCAGCAGCTTGGGCACAGGGTCATATGAAGCTTTCTTT. Combining the CDR3 with reference TRBV5-5 and TRBJ1-1 gives the whole variable domain DAGVTQSPTHLIKTRGQQVTLRCSPISGHKSVSWYQQVLGQGPQFIFQYYEKEERGRGNFPDRFSARQFPNYSSELNVNALLLGDSALYLCASSLGTGSYEAFFGQGTRLTVV.

The V and J genes are TRBV7-6 and TRBJ2-2; 9 bases fit TRBD2. After removal of 6 bases from V and 2 bases from J, the junction contained 4 bases not matched to a gene. This CDR3 is 15 amino acids long. CDR1 SGHVS and CDR2 FNYEAQ come from the germline V gene. The CDR3: CASSYSGGNTGELFF. CDR3 bases: TGTGCCAGCAGTTATAGCGGGGGCAACACCGGGGAGCTGTTTTTT.

J is TRBJ2-7 and V is TRBV4-1; D gene unclear. From germline, CDR1 is MGHRA and CDR2 YSYEKL. Trimming removed 0 bases at V and 3 bases at J, with 6 bases between. The CDR3 spans 13 residues. The CDR3 sequence is CASSQDQFYEQYF. The CDR3 region has the DNA TGCGCCAGCAGCCAAGATCAGTTCTACGAGCAGTACTTC.

V and J are TRBV2 and TRBJ1-4; tentative D call: TRBD1 (5 bases). Trimming took 2 bases from V and 3 from J, leaving 16 bases between them. CDR1 and CDR2 (germline): SNHLY, FYNNEI. The CDR3 length is 17 residues. CDR3 DNA sequence: TGTGCCAGCAGTGAATGGGGGACTGGCCGGGCTAATGAAAAACTGTTTTTT. As protein: CASSEWGTGRANEKLFF.

About this clone itself: Other DNA sequences of this sample code for an identical CDR3. The genes are TRBV19 and TRBJ1-1; D perhaps matches TRBD1 (5 bases). Trimming pared 5 bases from V and 4 bases from J, leaving 11 bases between. There are 13 residues in the CDR3. CDR1 is LNHDA, CDR2 SQIVND, per germline (reference sequence). The CDR3 is CASSPPGGTEAFF. CDR3 in DNA: TGTGCCAGTAGTCCGCCGGGGGGCACTGAAGCTTTCTTT.

The rearrangement joins TRBV5-6 to TRBJ1-2; 8 bases agree with TRBD1. CDR1 SGHDT and CDR2 YYEEEE come from the germline V gene. CDR3 length equals 15 residues. V gave up 3 bases and J gave up 0 bases; unmatched junction bases: 4. Written as DNA, the CDR3 is TGTGCCAGCAGCTGGCGGACAGGGACTAACTATGGCTACACCTTC. It encodes CASSWRTGTNYGYTF. The variable domain in full, completed from reference TRBV5-6 and TRBJ1-2, reads DAGVTQSPTHLIKTRGQQVTLRCSPKSGHDTVSWYQQALGQGPQFIFQYYEEEERQRGNFPDRFSGHQFPNYSSELNVNALLLGDSALYLCASSWRTGTNYGYTFGSGTRLTVV.

The chain links TRBV5-1 to TRBJ1-2; a possible D gene is TRBD1 (5 bases). Germline CDR1 and CDR2: SGHRS and YFSETQ. This CDR3 contains 15 residues. Trimming shortened V by 2 bases and J by 4 bases, and 15 bases separated the two germline ends. CDR3 nucleotides: TGCGCCAGCAGCTTTTCCCAGGGTGGGGTCTATGGCTACACCTTC. This encodes CASSFSQGGVYGYTF.

The chain recombines TRBV18 with TRBJ1-2; TRBD1 matches 8 bases. With 2 bases clipped from V and 0 bases from J, the junction kept 8 bases outside the gene matches. Per germline, CDR1 KGHSH and CDR2 LQKENI. This CDR3 spans 17 amino acids. In DNA form, the CDR3 reads TGTGCCAGCTCACCAGAGACAGGGGACTACTCTAACTATGGCTACACCTTC. This sequence encodes CASSPETGDYSNYGYTF. The whole variable domain, filled in from reference TRBV18 and TRBJ1-2, reads NAGVMQNPRHLVRRRGQEARLRCSPMKGHSHVYWYRQLPEEGLKFMVYLQKENIIDESGMPKERFSAEFPKEGPSILRIQQVVRGDSAAYFCASSPETGDYSNYGYTFGSGTRLTVV.

This sequence joins TRBV11-2 and TRBJ1-1; D is undetermined. Looked up from germline, CDR1 is SGHAT and CDR2 is FQNNGV. Trimming stripped 5 bases from V and 10 bases from J, with 17 bases between. This CDR3 is built from 13 residues. CDR3 sequence: CASSLTPAMGAFF. The CDR3 region has the DNA TGTGCCAGCAGCCTGACACCCGCGATGGGAGCTTTCTTT.

This chain links TRBV29-1 with TRBJ1-2; 7 nucleotides match TRBD1. CDR1 and CDR2 (germline): SQVTM, ANQGSEA. The CDR3 runs to 14 residues. After removal of 2 bases from V and 3 bases from J, the junction contained 6 bases not matched to a gene. The CDR3 here is CSVERPGTDYGYTF. DNA of the CDR3: TGCAGCGTTGAAAGGCCCGGGACAGACTATGGCTACACCTTC.

This chain uses TRBV11-2 with TRBJ2-2, with D perhaps TRBD1 (5 bases). CDR3 length equals 16 residues. Looked up from germline, CDR1 is SGHAT and CDR2 is FQNNGV. Deletions cut 1 base from V and 0 bases from J, with 9 bases between. CDR3 bases: TGTGCCAGCAGCTTAGGGGGCGAAGCGAACACCGGGGAGCTGTTTTTT. Protein: CASSLGGEANTGELFF.

This chain uses TRBV19 with TRBJ2-7; 8 bases map to TRBD1. This CDR3 contains 15 residues. Unmatched junction bases numbered 8, after V lost 3 bases and J lost 4 bases. CDR1 and CDR2 from the germline V gene are LNHDA and SQIVND (reference sequence). The CDR3 region has the DNA TGTGCCAGTAGTATTGCCTACAGGGGGATGTACGAGCAGTACTTC. As protein: CASSIAYRGMYEQYF.

As for this clone: Its ends do not fully match the called genes, so a read error is possible. This chain links TRBV6-5 with TRBJ1-5; D is unclear. Germline V gene sequence: CDR1 MNHEY, CDR2 SVGAGI. The CDR3 length is 13 residues. DNA for the CDR3: TGTGCCAGCAGTTTCGAGAGGGATCAACCCCAGCATTTT. Protein product: CASSFERDQPQHF.

The chain employs TRBV11-2 and TRBJ2-1; 9 bases match TRBD2. Looked up from germline, CDR1 is SGHAT and CDR2 is FQNNGV. The CDR3 runs 15 residues. The V segment lost 3 bases and the J segment 8 bases; nucleotides outside the gene matches: 8. In DNA form, the CDR3 reads TGTGCCAGCAGCTTGAAGCGGGGGGCCAGGGATGAGCAGTTCTTC. Amino acids: CASSLKRGARDEQFF.

This chain links TRBV7-9 with TRBJ2-7; weak D call: TRBD2 (6 bases). The germline V and J ends were trimmed by 8 bases and 2 bases, with 13 bases remaining between them. In germline, CDR1 is SEHNR, CDR2 FQNEAQ (reference sequence). CDR3 length: 13 residues. CDR3 sequence: CASGVWGAYEQYF. In DNA form, the CDR3 reads TGTGCCAGCGGTGTGTGGGGGGCCTACGAGCAGTACTTC.

This chain connects TRBV19 to TRBJ2-7; 8 nucleotides align to TRBD1. With V trimmed by 8 bases and J by 2 bases, 5 bases remained unmatched. CDR1 is LNHDA and CDR2 is SQIVND in the germline V gene (reference sequence). CDR3 size: 13 residues. The CDR3 spells CASGGQGAYEQYF. CDR3 nucleotide sequence: TGTGCCAGTGGAGGACAGGGTGCCTACGAGCAGTACTTC.

The gene calls are TRBV6-5 and TRBJ2-3; TRBD1 aligns across 11 bases. The length of the CDR3 is 13 residues. Germline V gives CDR1 MNHEY, CDR2 SVGAGI. V lost 8 bases, J lost 7 bases, and 5 bases stayed unmatched. Written as DNA, the CDR3 is TGTGCCAGCCAGGGACAGGGGGGGTATACGCAGTATTTT. This encodes CASQGQGGYTQYF.

The chain combines TRBV5-4 with TRBJ2-1; weak D call: TRBD2 (5 bases). The germline V and J ends were trimmed by 0 bases and 10 bases, with 17 bases remaining between them. Germline CDR1 SGHNT, CDR2 YYREEE (reference sequence). This CDR3 region has 15 residues. In DNA, the CDR3 is TGTGCCAGCAGCTTGGCGGGCAGGTCCCGCGGGGAGCAGTTCTTC. This sequence encodes CASSLAGRSRGEQFF.